The clone carrying this T cell receptor beta chain was found a few times. Its specificity is unknown. The data stem from a study of identical twins. Study observations and caveats: Modelling underestimated the level of out-of-frame TCR alpha sharing observed in monozygotic twins. Surplus twin overlap in beta out-of-frame sequences was less pronounced.

In germline, CDR1 is SQVTM, CDR2 ANQGSEA. The length of the CDR3 is 12 residues. The V and J ends lost 6 bases and 4 bases respectively, with 12 bases between them. TCRdb recomputed calls from the 5' RACE reads with MiXCR, one row per CDR3 protein. The repertoire has 700,000 or so distinct CDR3 sequences, roughly 20% of them found once; the top ten carry over 4%. This same sample was also part of a study on T cells expressing NK-cell markers.

The clonotype was recovered from a woman in her late teens or twenties in good health. The chain has TRBV29-1 and TRBJ2-5; D might be TRBD1 (7 bases). Input material: PBMCs. The CDR3 region has the DNA TGCAGCGTCCAGGGGGGAGGAGAGACCCAGTACTTC. Translation gives CSVQGGGETQYF.